The T cell receptor (beta chain) under discussion was sequenced for a study of blood T cell repertoires in COVID-19. Study information: Collection of acute and convalescent COVID-19 samples took place in the United States, Italy and Spain. The analysed material was cDNA or gDNA that came from T cells, B-cell-depleted T cells, or PBMCs.

Under the authors' procedure: Reference gene primer amplification gave estimated nucleated cell counts. Assay: immunoSEQ multiplex PCR; the TCRdb copy retains only in-frame clones and omits some. From that table come the V and J calls and clone size; the DNA was used to work out D and trimming. The sample has fewer than 25,000 clones, about 92% seen once; the top ten hold approximately 2.6%. Looked up from germline, CDR1 is KGHSH and CDR2 is LQKENI. This CDR3 spans 14 amino acids. Trimming left V 2 bases short and J 6 bases short, with 14 bases between. Material for sequencing was peripheral blood. The chain recombines TRBV18 with TRBJ2-7, with TRBD2 as a possible D gene (6 bases). This TCR was sampled from a man aged 70 or older with acute or convalescent COVID-19. Here the CDR3 reads CASSPSGGRFEQYF. For the CDR3, the DNA is TGTGCCAGCTCACCATCCGGAGGGCGCTTCGAGCAGTACTTC. The full variable domain, in which reference TRBV18 and TRBJ2-7 provide the parts outside the CDR3, is NAGVMQNPRHLVRRRGQEARLRCSPMKGHSHVYWYRQLPEEGLKFMVYLQKENIIDESGMPKERFSAEFPKEGPSILRIQQVVRGDSAAYFCASSPSGGRFEQYFGPGTRLTVT.